This TCR beta chain is from a study of cytomegalovirus exposure and HLA in healthy donors. Points from the study as a whole: Several V segments, TRBV6-2 and TRBV6-3 among them, could not be told apart and were dropped.

This clone was seen more than once but under ten times. Its cognate antigen is unknown. Germline loops: CDR1 LGHNA, CDR2 YNFKEQ. The CDR3 length is 17 residues. V was clipped by 0 bases and J by 3 bases; unmatched bases: 8. The primer mix had 60 Vbeta and 13 Jbeta primers. Generated by immunoSEQ multiplex PCR, the TCRdb table keeps only in-frame clones and is missing some. This repertoire shows over 100,000 clones, around three quarters found once; its top ten account for about 4.3%. The chain is built from TRBV4-2 and TRBJ2-1; the match to TRBD2 covers 7 bases. The TCR sequence derives from a male donor in good health and CMV-seropositive. Sequenced material: PBMCs. This CDR3 is CASSQELASGYYNEQFF. CDR3 nucleotides: TGTGCCAGCAGCCAAGAACTCGCTAGCGGTTACTACAATGAGCAGTTCTTC.